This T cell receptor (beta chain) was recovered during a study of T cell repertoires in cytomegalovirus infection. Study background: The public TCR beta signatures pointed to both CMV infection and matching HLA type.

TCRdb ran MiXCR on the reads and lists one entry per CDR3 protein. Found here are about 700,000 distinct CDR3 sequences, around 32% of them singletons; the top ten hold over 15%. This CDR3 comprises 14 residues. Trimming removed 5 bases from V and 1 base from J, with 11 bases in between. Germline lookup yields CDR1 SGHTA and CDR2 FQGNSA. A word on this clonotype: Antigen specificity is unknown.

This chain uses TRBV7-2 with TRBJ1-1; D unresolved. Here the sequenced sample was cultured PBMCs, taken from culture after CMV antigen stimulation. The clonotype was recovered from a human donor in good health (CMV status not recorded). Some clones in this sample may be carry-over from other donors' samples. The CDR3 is CASSPGRQNTEAFF. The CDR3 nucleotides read TGTGCCAGCAGCCCAGGTCGACAGAACACTGAAGCTTTCTTT.